This TCR beta chain comes out of a study of CD8 T cells in Susac syndrome. Study-wide findings and caveats: The Susac syndrome CD4+ T cell repertoires displayed no clonal expansion.

The V and J ends lost 7 bases and 7 bases respectively, with 10 bases between them. The germline gives CDR1 SNHLY, CDR2 FYNNEI. CDR3 length equals 11 residues. As to this clonotype: The antigen is not known.

The T cells that were sequenced for TCR beta were CD8+ and CD4+ cells from blood. FACS enriched CD8+ TEMRA cells, while bulk CD8+ and CD4+ were negatively isolated. The RNA input was roughly 0.45 to 1 ug, and it was reverse transcribed with random hexamers. TCRdb passed the immunoSEQ multiplex PCR reads through MiXCR, listing each CDR3 protein once. The top ten hold roughly 0.087% of the sample, which has about 200,000 distinct CDR3 sequences, 90% to 95% seen once. This clonotype was obtained from a human donor with Susac syndrome. The sample comprised CD4+ T cells from PBMCs. The J gene is TRBJ2-5, the V gene TRBV2; no clear D. The CDR3 nucleotides read TGTGCCAGCACCATTACGGGGACCCAGTACTTC. Translation: CASTITGTQYF.